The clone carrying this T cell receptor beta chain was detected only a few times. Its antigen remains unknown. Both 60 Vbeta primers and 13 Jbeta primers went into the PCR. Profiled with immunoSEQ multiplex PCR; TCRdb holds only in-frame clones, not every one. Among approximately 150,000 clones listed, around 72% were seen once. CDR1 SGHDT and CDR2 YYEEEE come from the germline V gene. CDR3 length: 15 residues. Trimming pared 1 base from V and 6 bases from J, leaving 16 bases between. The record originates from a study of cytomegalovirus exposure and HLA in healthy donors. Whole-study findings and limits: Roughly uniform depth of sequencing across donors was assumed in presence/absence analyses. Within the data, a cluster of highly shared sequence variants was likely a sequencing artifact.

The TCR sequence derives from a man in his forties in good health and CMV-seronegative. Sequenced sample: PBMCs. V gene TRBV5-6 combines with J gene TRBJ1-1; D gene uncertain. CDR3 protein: CASSLFTTIDSEAFF. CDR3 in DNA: TGTGCCAGCAGCTTGTTCACAACCATAGACTCTGAAGCTTTCTTT.